This T cell receptor (beta chain) was recorded in a study of cytomegalovirus exposure and HLA in healthy donors. CDR1 PRHDT and CDR2 FYEKMQ come from the germline V gene (reference sequence). V was cut by 3 bases and J by 6 bases, with 17 bases left in between. The CDR3 is 15 amino acids. Here immunoSEQ multiplex PCR was the method, and the copy in TCRdb shows in-frame clones only, minus some. The sample records over 200,000 clones, roughly 88% being singletons. The material sequenced was PBMCs. This receptor was taken from a woman aged 18-29 years in good health and CMV-seronegative. The chain joins TRBV13 to TRBJ1-2; a possible D gene is TRBD1 (5 bases). The CDR3 DNA follows: TGTGCCAGCAGCTTTTACAGGAAGGTTGTTGATGGCTACACCTTC. It codes for CASSFYRKVVDGYTF.